This T cell receptor beta chain was recovered during a study of monozygotic twins with inflammatory bowel disease. The CDR3 is 15 residues long. CDR1 and CDR2 (germline): DFQATT, SNEGSKA (reference sequence). Blood samples of roughly 2.5 ml were drawn from every donor. From the 5' RACE reads, TCRdb lists one entry per CDR3 protein and no DNA. This table holds about 440,000 distinct CDR3 sequences. The receptor's source is a human donor with ulcerative colitis or Crohn's disease, or a healthy co-twin of an affected twin (not recorded which). The rearrangement joins TRBV20-1 to TRBJ2-7; TCRdb outputs TRBD1, but without DNA this stays unchecked. Sample: blood. This chain's CDR3 is CSARSALAGADEQYF.